This T cell receptor beta chain was captured by sequencing in a study of technical replicates of blood from a few donors. TCRdb's copy holds only in-frame clones and misses some; the assay was immunoSEQ multiplex PCR. The sample yields tens of thousands of clones, roughly 91% seen once. Germline V gene sequence: CDR1 MNHEY, CDR2 SVGAGI. The V and J ends lost 5 bases and 6 bases respectively, with 14 bases between them. The CDR3 sequence is 13 residues long. Input material: T cells isolated from PBMCs. This rearrangement joins TRBV6-5 to TRBJ2-7, with D possibly matching TRBD1 (6 bases). The receptor was isolated from a human donor in good health. CDR3 loop: CASSRQGSAEQYF. The CDR3 bases are TGTGCCAGCAGTCGCCAGGGGTCAGCCGAGCAGTACTTC.